This T cell receptor beta chain was captured in a study of CD8+ T cells in alopecia areata. At the level of the study: Those patients who were treated received oral tofacitinib, which was given at 5 to 10 mg twice daily for moderate-to-severe alopecia areata.

Treatment meaning: oral pan-JAK inhibitor, 5-10 mg twice daily. cDNA prepared by RNA extraction and subsequent reverse transcription served as the template for sequencing. Measured with immunoSEQ multiplex PCR; TCRdb has only the in-frame clones, and not every one. The sample has 120,000 or so clones; approximately 57% are singletons. General study results and limits: Normal skin's resident alphabeta T cells are also sequenced in scalp samples. Compared with normal scalp, lesional scalp had higher clonality and more expanded CD8+ clones.

Trimming took 1 base from V and 4 from J, leaving 10 bases between them. This CDR3 has 14 residues. The germline V gene encodes CDR1 SGHRS and CDR2 YFSETQ. This clone was observed a few times. The antigen remains undetermined. This TCR was sampled from a human donor with alopecia areata. This specimen consisted of CD4+ T cells sorted from blood, obtained at week 4, from a patient treated with tofacitinib. This chain uses TRBV5-1 with TRBJ2-3; possibly TRBD2 for D (5 bases). The CDR3 is CASSLNGVPDTQYF. The CDR3 bases are TGCGCCAGCAGCTTGAACGGGGTCCCAGATACGCAGTATTTT.